One TCR beta chain is described in this entry. Its recognized antigen is unknown. One base away there is no much larger clone; base qualities are not given. The CDR3 runs 13 amino acids, cysteine and phenylalanine included. Only the CDR3 DNA is retained, 39 bases long and in frame from the first base. Reading the germline V gene gives CDR1 SGHRS and CDR2 YFSETQ. Cut back by 0 bases and 8 bases, the V and J ends lie 8 bases apart. This entry belongs to a study of OX40 agonist ivuxolimab in advanced cancers. Concerning the study at large: The costimulatory receptor OX40 (CD134) was targeted by ivuxolimab, a fully human IgG2 agonistic monoclonal antibody. Intravenous ivuxolimab was administered to patients every 2 weeks at six dose levels: 0.01, 0.1, 0.3, 1.5, 3 and 10 mg/kg. Among the roughly 54 dose-escalation patients, approximately 20 had hepatocellular carcinoma, 15 melanoma, 9 renal cell carcinoma and 9 head and neck cancer. In the dose-escalation cohort, 82.7% of patients were male, and the mean age was approximately 60 years, with a range of roughly 20 to 79. Patients were allowed to have had prior anti-PD-1, anti-PD-L1 or anti-CTLA-4 therapy, and about 40% of the dose-escalation patients had been treated with checkpoint inhibitors. Partial responses occurred in three dose-escalation patients: two with cutaneous melanoma and one with hepatocellular carcinoma. The point of sequencing TCRbeta in the periphery was to test whether ivuxolimab changed TCR sequence diversity and drove clonal T-cell expansion. The monotherapy dose-escalation portion (N of about 50 patients) of the phase I ivuxolimab trial is reported in the paper.

On the study overall, not on this receptor specifically: Antigen specificity was not determined for the clonally expanded peripheral T cells. Partial responders in the 0.1-3.0 mg/kg groups had among the lowest normalized peripheral clonal expansion, especially among CD8+ T cells. At doses from 0.1 to 3.0 mg/kg, clonal expansion was seen in both CD4+ and CD8+ blood T cells between baseline and week 6. Low levels of normalized T-cell clonal expansion were also seen in some nonresponding patients. After ivuxolimab, more expanded clones were found on average in CD8+ T cells than in CD4+ T cells.

Genomic DNA was isolated from the sorted cells so that the TCRbeta CDR3 region could be sequenced. The immunoSEQ Assay was used to sequence the TCRbeta CDR3 regions. TCRdb limited this immuneACCESS table to in-frame rearrangements with V and J called. A share of clones is missing; checked studies link under half to unresolved V genes, and the rest is unexplained. Counted in this sample were some 60,000 clones; roughly four fifths of them appeared once. The ten most abundant clones make up about 4.7% of the sample. The trial excluded patients who had a history of autoimmune disease or were on systemic immunosuppression. Peripheral blood for TCR sequencing was collected from all dose cohorts at baseline, on cycle 4 day 1, and on cycle 7 day 1. Samples were obtained from an open-label, multicenter, first-in-human phase I dose-escalation trial of ivuxolimab. Adults with locally advanced or metastatic head and neck squamous cell, hepatocellular, melanoma or renal cell carcinoma were enrolled in the trial. Before TCR sequencing, CD4+ T cells and CD8+ T cells were sorted from peripheral blood as separate populations.

The origin of this receptor is an adult with an advanced solid tumor such as melanoma, head and neck, liver or kidney cancer. Sequencing used CD4+ or CD8+ T cells sorted from blood, obtained in a trial of the OX40 agonist ivuxolimab. The chain employs TRBV5-1 and TRBJ1-4, with an unclear D gene assignment. The base sequence is TGCGCCAGCAGCTTGGACATCGGGGAAAAACTGTTTTTT. Its amino acids are CASSLDIGEKLFF.